The 7 T cell receptor beta chains below all came from one sample that was sequenced in a study of T and B cells in COVID-19 patients. Blood genomic DNA input for TRB amplification was about 250-500 ng. TRB rearrangements were amplified by multiplex PCR with BIOMED2 TRB-A/B primers. A single record per CDR3 protein comes from TCRdb applying MiXCR to the multiplex PCR reads. The sample lists about 5,200 distinct CDR3 sequences, 25% to 35% occurring once. Specimen: blood. The receptor set was obtained from a human donor with active COVID-19.

This clonotype is classed as medium-sized. The rearrangement links TRBV6-5 to TRBJ2-7; D not resolved. Trimming stripped 2 bases from V and 1 base from J, with 12 bases between. The CDR3 sequence is 15 residues long. Looked up from germline, CDR1 is MNHEY and CDR2 is SVGAGI. CDR3 in amino acids: CASSYGRLESYEQYF. Here the CDR3 DNA reads TGTGCCAGCAGTTACGGCAGGTTAGAGTCCTACGAGCAGTACTTC.

The chain is built from TRBV5-1 and TRBJ2-1, with 7 nucleotides matching TRBD2. The CDR3 totals 14 residues. Germline V gene sequence: CDR1 SGHRS, CDR2 YFSETQ. V shed 6 bases, J shed 1 base, and the junction held 4 bases outside the gene matches. The DNA of the CDR3 is TGCGCCAGCAACGGGGGGAGGTCCTACAATGAGCAGTTCTTC. This translates into CASNGGRSYNEQFF.

The chain links TRBV6-5 to TRBJ1-1, with D hard to call. The CDR3 is 11 residues long. V lost 7 bases and J 4 bases, leaving 7 bases between the germline ends. Germline V gene data show CDR1 as MNHEY and CDR2 as SVGAGI. The CDR3 DNA follows: TGTGCCAGCACTGTCCTCACTGAAGCTTTCTTT. It codes for CASTVLTEAFF.

By sample share, this clonotype is medium-sized (0.01 to 0.1%). V and J are TRBV18 and TRBJ2-5; D is possibly TRBD1 (6 bases). CDR1 is KGHSH, CDR2 LQKENI, per germline. Trimming left V 1 base short and J 5 bases short, with 14 bases between. This CDR3 has 15 residues. CDR3 sequence reads: CASSPRGGMGETQYF. CDR3 nucleotide sequence: TGTGCCAGCTCACCACGAGGGGGTATGGGTGAGACCCAGTACTTC.

By share, this clonotype ranks as medium-sized. The chain combines TRBV6-5 with TRBJ2-3; D gene unclear. Germline loops: CDR1 MNHEY, CDR2 SVGAGI. The V end was cut by 0 bases, the J end by 2 bases, with 9 bases between. CDR3 length: 15 residues. The CDR3 nucleotides are TGTGCCAGCAGTTACTCGAGCGCAGCCACAGATACGCAGTATTTT. As protein: CASSYSSAATDTQYF.

V and J are TRBV10-3 and TRBJ1-2; maybe TRBD1 (6 bases). The CDR3 loop spans 17 amino acids. The germline V and J ends were trimmed by 3 bases and 4 bases, with 21 bases remaining between them. Germline-derived CDR1 and CDR2 are ENHRY and SYGVKD. CDR3 amino acids: CAISEGPSRGHSYGYTF. The CDR3 nucleotides read TGTGCCATCAGTGAAGGACCATCAAGGGGACACAGCTATGGCTACACCTTC.

CDR3 in DNA: TGTGCCAGCAGCTTAGTGGCAGGGGCTGGAAACACCATATATTTT. Translating it yields CASSLVAGAGNTIYF. The J gene is TRBJ1-3, the V gene TRBV7-6; tentatively, D is TRBD1 (6 bases). V was trimmed by 1 base and J by 2 bases, leaving 9 bases between them. The CDR3 spans 15 residues. Germline CDR1 is SGHVS and CDR2 is FNYEAQ.